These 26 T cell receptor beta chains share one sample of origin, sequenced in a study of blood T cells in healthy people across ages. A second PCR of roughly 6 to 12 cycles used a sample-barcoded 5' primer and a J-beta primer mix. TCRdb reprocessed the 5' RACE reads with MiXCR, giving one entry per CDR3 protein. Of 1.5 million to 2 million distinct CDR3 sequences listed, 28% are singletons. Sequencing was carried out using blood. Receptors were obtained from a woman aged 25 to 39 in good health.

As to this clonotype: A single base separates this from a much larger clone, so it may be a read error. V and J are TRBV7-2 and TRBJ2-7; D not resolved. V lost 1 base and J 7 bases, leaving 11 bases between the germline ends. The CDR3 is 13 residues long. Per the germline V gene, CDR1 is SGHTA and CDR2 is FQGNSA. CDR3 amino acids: CASSLDDWDEQYF. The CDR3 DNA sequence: TGTGCCAGCAGCTTAGACGATTGGGATGAGCAGTACTTC.

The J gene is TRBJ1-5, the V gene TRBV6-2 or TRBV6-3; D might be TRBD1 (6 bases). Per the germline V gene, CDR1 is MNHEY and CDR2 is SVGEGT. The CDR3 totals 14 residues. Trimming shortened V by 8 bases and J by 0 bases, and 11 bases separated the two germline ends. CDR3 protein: CASLKGDSNQPQHF. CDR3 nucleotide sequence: TGTGCCAGCCTGAAGGGGGATAGCAATCAGCCCCAGCATTTT.

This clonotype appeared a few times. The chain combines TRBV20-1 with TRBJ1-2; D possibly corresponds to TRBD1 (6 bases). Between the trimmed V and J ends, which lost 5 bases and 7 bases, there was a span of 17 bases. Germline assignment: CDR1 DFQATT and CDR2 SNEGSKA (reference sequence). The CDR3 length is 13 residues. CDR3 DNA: TGCAGTGCTGGTTTACGGGGGGCTGGTGGCTACACCTTC. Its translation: CSAGLRGAGGYTF.

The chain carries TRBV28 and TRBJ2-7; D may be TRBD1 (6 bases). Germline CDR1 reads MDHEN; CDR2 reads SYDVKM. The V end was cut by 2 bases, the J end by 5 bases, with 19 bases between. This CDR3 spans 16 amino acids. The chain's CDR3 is CASSLTRRQGSNEQYF. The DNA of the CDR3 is TGTGCCAGCAGTTTAACTCGTCGCCAGGGGTCGAACGAGCAGTACTTC.

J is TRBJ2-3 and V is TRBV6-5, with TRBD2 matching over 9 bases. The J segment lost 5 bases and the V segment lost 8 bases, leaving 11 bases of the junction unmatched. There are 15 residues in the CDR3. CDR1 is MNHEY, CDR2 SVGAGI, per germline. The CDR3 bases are TGTGCCAGCTTGCCAGGGACTAGCCGGGGAGATACGCAGTATTTT. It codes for CASLPGTSRGDTQYF.

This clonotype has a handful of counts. The CDR3 is CASRGLNRYSYEQYF. The CDR3 DNA reads TGTGCCAGCAGGGGCCTTAACCGATACTCCTACGAGCAGTACTTC. The chain employs TRBV6-1 and TRBJ2-7; the D is unclear. V lost 6 bases and J 0 bases, leaving 15 bases between the germline ends. The V gene's germline CDR1 is MNHNS and CDR2 SASEGT. This CDR3 comprises 15 residues.

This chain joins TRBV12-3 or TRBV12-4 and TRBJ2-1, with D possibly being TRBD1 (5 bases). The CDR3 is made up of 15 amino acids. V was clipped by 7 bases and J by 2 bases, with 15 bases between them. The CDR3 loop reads CASTRMGLTYNEQFF. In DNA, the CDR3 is TGTGCCAGCACCCGAATGGGGCTCACCTACAATGAGCAGTTCTTC.

CDR3: CSAGGSGRSNQPQHF. The CDR3 DNA reads TGCAGTGCTGGGGGGAGTGGGAGAAGCAATCAGCCCCAGCATTTT. This rearrangement joins TRBV20-1 to TRBJ1-5, with a tentative D call TRBD1 (5 bases). The CDR3 spans 15 residues. Trimming shortened V by 5 bases and J by 1 base, and 15 bases separated the two germline ends. CDR1 is DFQATT, CDR2 SNEGSKA, per germline (reference sequence).

CDR3 sequence reads: CASSTAPGPNSPLHF. The CDR3 DNA reads TGCGCCAGCAGCACGGCGCCGGGTCCGAATTCACCCCTCCACTTT. The chain recombines TRBV5-1 with TRBJ1-6; no clear D. From germline, CDR1 is SGHRS and CDR2 YFSETQ. Trimming took off 4 bases at V and 7 bases at J, with 15 bases between the two ends. This CDR3 is built from 15 residues.

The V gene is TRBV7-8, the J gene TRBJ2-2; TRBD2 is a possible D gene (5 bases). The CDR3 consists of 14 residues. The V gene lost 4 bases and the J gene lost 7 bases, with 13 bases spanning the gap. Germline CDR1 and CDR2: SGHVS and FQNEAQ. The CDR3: CASSWDSDGGELFF. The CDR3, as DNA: TGTGCCAGCAGCTGGGATAGCGACGGCGGGGAGCTGTTTTTT.

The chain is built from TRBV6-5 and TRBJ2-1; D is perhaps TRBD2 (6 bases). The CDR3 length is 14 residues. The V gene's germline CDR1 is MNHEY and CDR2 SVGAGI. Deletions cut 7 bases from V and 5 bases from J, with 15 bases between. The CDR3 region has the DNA TGTGCCAGCACTAGGACTAATAGGGACAATGAGCAGTTCTTC. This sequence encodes CASTRTNRDNEQFF.

The CDR3 region has the DNA TGTGCCAGCAGTGAAAGACAGGGGACTAATGAAAAACTGTTTTTT. The encoded protein is CASSERQGTNEKLFF. The chain combines TRBV12-3 or TRBV12-4 with TRBJ1-4, with 8 bases aligning to TRBD1. V lost 5 bases to trimming and J lost 2 bases; unmatched junction nucleotides: 4. CDR3 length: 15 residues.

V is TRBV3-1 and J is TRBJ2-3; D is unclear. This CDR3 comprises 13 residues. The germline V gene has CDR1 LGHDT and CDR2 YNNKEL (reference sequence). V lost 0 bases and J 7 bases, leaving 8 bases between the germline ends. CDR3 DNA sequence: TGTGCCAGCAGCCAAGATTCGAAACATACGCAGTATTTT. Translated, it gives CASSQDSKHTQYF.

CDR3 DNA: TGTGCCAGCAGCCCTCAGGGAGGGTATGAAAAACTGTTTTTT. Its translation is CASSPQGGYEKLFF. The chain carries TRBV7-9 and TRBJ1-4, with D possibly TRBD1 on 5 matching bases. V gave up 5 bases and J gave up 6 bases, with 13 bases separating them. The CDR3 consists of 14 residues. The germline CDR1 and CDR2 sequences are SEHNR and FQNEAQ (reference sequence).

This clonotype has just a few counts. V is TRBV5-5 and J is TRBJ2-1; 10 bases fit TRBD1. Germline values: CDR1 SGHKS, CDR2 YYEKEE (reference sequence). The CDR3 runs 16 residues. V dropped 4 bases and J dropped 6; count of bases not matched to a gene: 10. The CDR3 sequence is CASSQRQGARPNEQFF. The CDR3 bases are TGTGCCAGCAGCCAGAGACAGGGGGCGAGACCCAATGAGCAGTTCTTC.

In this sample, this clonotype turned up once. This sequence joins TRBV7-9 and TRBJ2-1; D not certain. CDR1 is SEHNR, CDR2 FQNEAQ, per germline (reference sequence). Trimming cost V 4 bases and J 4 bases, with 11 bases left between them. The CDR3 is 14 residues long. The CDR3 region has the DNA TGTGCCAGCAGCTATTGGGCAGATTACAATGAGCAGTTCTTC. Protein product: CASSYWADYNEQFF.

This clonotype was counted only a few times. The DNA for the CDR3 is TGTGCCAGTTTTTTGGAAGGGAGGCAGTTCTTC. Translated, it gives CASFLEGRQFF. The chain employs TRBV19 and TRBJ2-1, with D perhaps matching TRBD2 (5 bases). The V end was cut by 8 bases, the J end by 12 bases, with 14 bases between. CDR3 size: 11 residues. The V gene's germline CDR1 is LNHDA and CDR2 SQIVND (reference sequence).

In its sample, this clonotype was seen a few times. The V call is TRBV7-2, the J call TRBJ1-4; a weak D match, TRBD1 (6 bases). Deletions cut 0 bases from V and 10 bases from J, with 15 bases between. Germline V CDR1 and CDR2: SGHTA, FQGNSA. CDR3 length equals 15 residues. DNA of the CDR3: TGTGCCAGCAGCTTAGCCTTACAGGGAGAAGGAAAACTGTTTTTT. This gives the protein CASSLALQGEGKLFF.

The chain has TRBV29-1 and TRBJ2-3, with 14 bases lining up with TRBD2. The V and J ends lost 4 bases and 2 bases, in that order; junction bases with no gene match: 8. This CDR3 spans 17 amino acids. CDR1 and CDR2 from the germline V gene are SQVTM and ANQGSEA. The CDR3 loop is CSVGMGLAGVYTDTQYF. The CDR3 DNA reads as TGCAGCGTTGGGATGGGACTAGCGGGGGTATACACAGATACGCAGTATTTT.

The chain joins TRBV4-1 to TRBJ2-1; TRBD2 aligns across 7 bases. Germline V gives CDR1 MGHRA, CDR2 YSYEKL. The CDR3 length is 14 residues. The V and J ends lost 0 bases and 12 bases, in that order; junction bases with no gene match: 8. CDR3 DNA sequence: TGCGCCAGCAGCCAAGAGTTGGGAGGGCCTGCGCAGTTCTTC. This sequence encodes CASSQELGGPAQFF.

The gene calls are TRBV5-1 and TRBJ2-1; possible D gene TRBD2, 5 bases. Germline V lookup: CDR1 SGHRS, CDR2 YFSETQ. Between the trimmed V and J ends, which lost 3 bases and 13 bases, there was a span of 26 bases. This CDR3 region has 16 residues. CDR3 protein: CASSSPHGGLQETQFF. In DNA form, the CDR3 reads TGCGCCAGCAGCTCCCCACACGGCGGGCTTCAAGAGACCCAGTTCTTC.

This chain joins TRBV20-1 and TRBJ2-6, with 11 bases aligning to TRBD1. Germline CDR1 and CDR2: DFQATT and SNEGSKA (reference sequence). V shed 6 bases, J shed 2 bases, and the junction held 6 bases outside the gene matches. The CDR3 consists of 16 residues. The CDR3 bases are TGCAGTGCCCAGAGGACAGGGGGCGCTGGGGCCAACGTCCTGACTTTC. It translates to CSAQRTGGAGANVLTF.

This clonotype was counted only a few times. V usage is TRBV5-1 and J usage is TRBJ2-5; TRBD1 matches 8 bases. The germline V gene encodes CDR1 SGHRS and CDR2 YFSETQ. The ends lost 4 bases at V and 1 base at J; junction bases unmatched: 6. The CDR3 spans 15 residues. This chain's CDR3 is CASSASDRGQETQYF. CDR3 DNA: TGCGCCAGCAGCGCAAGCGACAGGGGCCAAGAGACCCAGTACTTC. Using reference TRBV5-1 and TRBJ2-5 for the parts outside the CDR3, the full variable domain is KAGVTQTPRYLIKTRGQQVTLSCSPISGHRSVSWYQQTPGQGLQFLFEYFSETQRNKGNFPGRFSGRQFSNSRSEMNVSTLELGDSALYLCASSASDRGQETQYFGPGTRLLVL.

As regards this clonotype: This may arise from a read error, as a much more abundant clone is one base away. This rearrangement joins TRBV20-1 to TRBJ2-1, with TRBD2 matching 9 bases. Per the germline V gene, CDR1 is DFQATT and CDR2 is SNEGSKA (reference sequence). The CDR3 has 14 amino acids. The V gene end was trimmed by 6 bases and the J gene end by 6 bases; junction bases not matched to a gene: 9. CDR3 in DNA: TGCAGTGCGTCCCCTAGCGGGGTCGGCAATGAGCAGTTCTTC. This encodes CSASPSGVGNEQFF.

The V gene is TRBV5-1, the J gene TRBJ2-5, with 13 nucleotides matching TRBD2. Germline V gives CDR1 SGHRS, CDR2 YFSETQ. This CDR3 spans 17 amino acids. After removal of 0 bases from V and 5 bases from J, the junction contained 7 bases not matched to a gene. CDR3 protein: CASSLEGTSGAGETQYF. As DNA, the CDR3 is TGCGCCAGCAGCTTGGAAGGGACTAGCGGGGCGGGGGAGACCCAGTACTTC. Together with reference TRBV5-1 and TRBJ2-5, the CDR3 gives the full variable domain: KAGVTQTPRYLIKTRGQQVTLSCSPISGHRSVSWYQQTPGQGLQFLFEYFSETQRNKGNFPGRFSGRQFSNSRSEMNVSTLELGDSALYLCASSLEGTSGAGETQYFGPGTRLLVL.

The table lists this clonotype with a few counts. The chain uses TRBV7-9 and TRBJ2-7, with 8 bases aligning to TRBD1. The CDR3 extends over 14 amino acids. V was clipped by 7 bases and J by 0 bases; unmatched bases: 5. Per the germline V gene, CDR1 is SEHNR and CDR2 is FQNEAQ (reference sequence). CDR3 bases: TGTGCCAGCAATCCGACAGGGGTCTCCTACGAGCAGTACTTC. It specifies CASNPTGVSYEQYF.